This T cell receptor beta chain came from a study of blood T cell repertoires in COVID-19 (TCRdb year 2020). Concerning the study at large: Samples from collaborators originated in the United States, Italy and Spain and spanned both the acute and convalescent phases of COVID-19. The prospective study material was composed of cDNA or gDNA derived from T cells, B-cell-depleted T cells, or PBMCs. The dataset comprised deeply sampled blood TCRbeta repertoires from subjects exposed to, actively infected with, or recovered from COVID-19. The repertoires were made available in a free public database intended to serve as a resource for research on the immune response to SARS-CoV-2. The samples were drawn from the first 160 participants of the ongoing ImmuneRACE study and from over a thousand subjects provided by 6 global collaborators. A de-identified subject ID, COVID-19 status, age in years and sex were almost always included in the sample metadata. Where HLA class I and class II types were available, the types were taken from metadata supplied by the sample provider, not from assay-based typing.

TCRbeta CDR3 regions were amplified from genomic DNA using the immunoSEQ Assay, a bias-controlled multiplex PCR. Regarding the original processing steps: The number of nucleated cells in each sample was estimated from the amplification of reference gene primers within the assay. To quantify the absolute abundance of each unique TCRbeta CDR3 rearrangement, sequence reads were collapsed and filtered. For each sample, productive Simpson clonality was calculated as the square root of Simpson's diversity index over productive rearrangements. This immuneACCESS table, as held by TCRdb, lists in-frame sequences with V and J called but not all clones. Of the missing ones, under half trace to an unresolved V gene in checked studies; the others have no known cause. That table furnishes V, J and clone size, whereas the DNA furnished D and trimming. This sample lists fewer than 150,000 clones; about 80% were detected once. The ten most abundant clones make up approximately 11% of the sample.

Whole blood was collected in K2EDTA tubes by collaborating institutions according to the institutions' own protocols. Collaborator samples were shipped for TCRbeta analysis as frozen whole blood, isolated PBMCs, or DNA extracted from either sample type. Study-level results and caveats: Clinical and demographic metadata were provided uncurated, with the amount varying by source and participant.

Concerning this clone: There is no known antigen for this receptor. Qualities for individual bases were not recorded, and no much larger clone is one base off.

The germline V gene gives CDR1 as MNHEY and CDR2 as SVGAGI. At the junction V is shortened by 0 bases and J by 2 bases; bases outside the gene matches: 4. Measured from the cysteine to the phenylalanine, the CDR3 is 16 residues long. CDR3 DNA is the only sequence kept; it has 48 bases, read in frame from the first base. The V and J genes are TRBV6-5 and TRBJ2-3; a stretch of 8 junction bases matches TRBD2. The sequenced material came from peripheral blood. The receptor was derived from a human donor in a cohort sampled during active COVID-19. The CDR3 has the sequence CASSYSSAGATDTQYF. The nucleotide sequence reads TGTGCCAGCAGTTACTCATCAGCGGGAGCCACAGATACGCAGTATTTT.